The clone carrying this T cell receptor beta chain has at least ten counts. The antigen is not known. Carrying unique molecular identifiers, the cDNA also gained a universal primer site through template switching. TCRdb recomputed calls from the 5' RACE reads with MiXCR, one row per CDR3 protein. The table has roughly 570,000 distinct CDR3 sequences, 9.5% to 10% seen once. The V gene end was trimmed by 3 bases and the J gene end by 1 base; junction bases not matched to a gene: 4. CDR1 is MRHNA and CDR2 is SNTAGT in the germline V gene. The CDR3 covers 16 residues. These data are taken from a study of identical twins. Findings and caveats of the study: For out-of-frame alpha sequences shared by twins, low generation probability was in excess. Memory repertoires showed no such pattern, whereas abundant cord blood beta clonotypes carried fewer insertions.

These data are also associated with another study on yellow fever vaccine responses in identical twins. That publication notes: As reported, the vaccine T cell response of twins seemed partly convergent and partly personalized.

This chain connects TRBV6-4 to TRBJ2-3, with 10 bases aligning to TRBD2. The clonotype was recovered from a woman in her late teens or twenties in good health. The sequencing sample was made of PBMCs. Here the CDR3 reads CASSEGTSGGTDTQYF. DNA of the CDR3: TGTGCCAGCAGTGAGGGCACTAGCGGGGGCACAGATACGCAGTATTTT.